Detailed here is one T cell receptor beta chain. How the authors handled the data: Reference gene primer amplification in the assay estimated nucleated cell counts. Some clones are missing from TCRdb's copy, which holds only in-frame ones; the method was immunoSEQ multiplex PCR. V and J calls and clone size are those listed in that table; D and trimming were worked out from the DNA. Found here are 200,000 to 250,000 clones, around four fifths of them singletons; the top ten hold just under 20%. The length of the CDR3 is 11 residues. Germline loops: CDR1 LNHDA, CDR2 SQIVND (reference sequence). The ends were cut back, 7 bases at V and 8 bases at J, with 11 bases in the middle. The source of the sample is a study of blood T cell repertoires in COVID-19. As for the study in general: Some COVID-19 samples were acute and others convalescent; all came from the United States, Italy and Spain.

The sample taken for sequencing was peripheral blood. The chain employs TRBV19 and TRBJ1-2, with D possibly TRBD1 on 5 matching bases. The TCR was taken from a man aged 25-45 years with active or convalescent COVID-19. The CDR3: CASTQGLGYTF. As DNA, the CDR3 is TGTGCCAGTACCCAGGGTCTGGGCTACACCTTC.